The 19 T cell receptor beta chains below were found in one sample sequenced in a study of molecular identifiers for immune sequencing clone quantification (dated by TCRdb to the late 2010s). Library preparation employed PCR. Sequenced on an Illumina HiSeq 4000. TCRdb handled the public reads itself, with Q25 trimming in fastp and clone calling in MiXCR, and kept productive beta chains. Identical CDR3 proteins give one entry, which carries the most common genes and DNA. This sample has about 65,000 distinct CDR3 sequences in its table, and around 20% of those were observed once. The ten largest clonotypes hold about 1.4% of the sample. Input material: naive CD8+ T cells from blood, with Jurkat cell RNA spiked in. According to the study, the label for this sample's cell subset or site signals: FACS-sorted CD8+CD4-CCR7+CD45RA+ naive T cells. The receptors derive from a human donor in good health. Some libraries in this study had Jurkat cell RNA spiked in.

This clonotype was recorded a few times. The J gene is TRBJ2-5, the V gene TRBV7-8; the D gene is possibly TRBD1 (7 bases). V lost 3 bases to trimming and J lost 5 bases, with 10 bases between them. Germline V gene data show CDR1 as SGHVS and CDR2 as FQNEAQ. The CDR3 spans 13 residues. CDR3 in amino acids: CASSFRGRETQYF. The CDR3 nucleotides are TGTGCCAGCAGCTTCAGGGGGAGGGAGACCCAGTACTTC.

This clonotype was detected many times. This chain joins TRBV3-1 and TRBJ2-3; D might be TRBD2 (5 bases). CDR1 LGHDT and CDR2 YNNKEL come from the germline V gene (reference sequence). V gave up 5 bases and J gave up 3 bases, with 18 bases separating them. CDR3 length: 16 residues. CDR3 loop: CASSADAGEGTDTQYF. Here the CDR3 DNA reads TGTGCCAGCAGCGCCGACGCGGGCGAGGGTACAGATACGCAGTATTTT.

Of note for this clonotype: The junction departs from the called germline gene at one end, perhaps through a read error. The chain combines TRBV12-3 or TRBV12-4 with TRBJ2-7; the D gene could be TRBD1 or TRBD2 (6 bases each). The CDR3 extends over 16 amino acids. This CDR3 reads CASSLRRVQGSYQQYF. In DNA, the CDR3 is TGTGCCAGCAGTTTACGGAGGGTACAGGGCTCCTACCAGCAGTACTTC.

Details on this clonotype: One end of the junction does not line up with germline, which may come from a read error. The chain carries TRBV7-6 and TRBJ2-3; maybe TRBD1 (5 bases). The CDR3 length is 13 residues. Germline assignment: CDR1 SGHVS and CDR2 FNYEAQ. In DNA, the CDR3 is TGTGCCAGCAGCCTCACAGGCACAGATACGCGGTATTTT. Amino acid sequence: CASSLTGTDTRYF.

There are many counts of this clonotype. The genes are TRBV2 and TRBJ2-3; 9 positions agree with TRBD2. The germline CDR1 and CDR2 sequences are SNHLY and FYNNEI. V shed 2 bases, J shed 6 bases, and the junction held 6 bases outside the gene matches. The CDR3 is 15 residues long. In nucleotides, the CDR3 is TGTGCCAGCAGTGAAATCGCACTAGCGGGCGATACGCAGTATTTT. Its protein is CASSEIALAGDTQYF.

This clonotype was picked up many times. This chain uses TRBV7-9 with TRBJ1-1; weak D call: TRBD1 (6 bases). CDR3 length: 13 amino acids. Germline values: CDR1 SEHNR, CDR2 FQNEAQ (reference sequence). CDR3 loop: CAATGGTMTEAFF. CDR3 bases: TGTGCAGCAACAGGAGGGACAATGACTGAAGCTTTCTTT.

In the case of this clonotype: A clone one base away is much larger, so this may be a read error. The chain joins TRBV25-1 to TRBJ2-3, with TRBD2 matching 9 bases. J lost 4 bases, V lost 1 base, and 18 bases had no gene match. The CDR3 covers 20 residues. Per germline, CDR1 MGHDK and CDR2 SYGVNS. The CDR3 protein is CASSEWGNSGLARGADTQYF. In DNA, the CDR3 is TGTGCCAGCAGTGAATGGGGGAATTCGGGACTAGCTAGAGGCGCAGATACGCAGTATTTT. The full variable domain, rest sourced from reference TRBV25-1 and TRBJ2-3, is EADIYQTPRYLVIGTGKKITLECSQTMGHDKMYWYQQDPGMELHLIHYSYGVNSTEKGDLSSESTVSRIRTEHFPLTLESARPSHTSQYLCASSEWGNSGLARGADTQYFGPGTRLTVL.

Ten or more counts support this clonotype. The J gene is TRBJ2-1, the V gene TRBV4-1; the D gene could be TRBD1 or TRBD2 (5 bases each). The length of the CDR3 is 16 residues. CDR1 is MGHRA and CDR2 is YSYEKL in the germline V gene. The V end was cut by 8 bases, the J end by 0 bases, with 17 bases between. The CDR3 DNA reads as TGCGCCAGCTCCGCCGGGACGAAGAGCTCCTACAATGAGCAGTTCTTC. This gives the protein CASSAGTKSSYNEQFF.

There are many counts of this clonotype. V and J are TRBV4-1 and TRBJ1-4; maybe TRBD1 (5 bases). The V and J ends lost 2 bases and 7 bases respectively, with 11 bases between them. CDR3 length: 14 amino acids. CDR1 is MGHRA, CDR2 YSYEKL, per germline. The CDR3 DNA follows: TGCGCCAGCAGCCAAATGGGGGGAAGTGAAAAACTGTTTTTT. Its protein product is CASSQMGGSEKLFF.

This clonotype was seen at least ten times. V usage is TRBV4-3 and J usage is TRBJ1-2; no definite D call. V was cut by 4 bases and J by 8 bases, with 20 bases left in between. The CDR3 loop spans 15 amino acids. Looked up from germline, CDR1 is LGHNA and CDR2 is YSLEER. CDR3 sequence reads: CASSPTWADARGYTF. The DNA of the CDR3 is TGCGCCAGCAGCCCCACTTGGGCCGATGCGAGAGGCTACACCTTC.

The chain couples TRBV19 to TRBJ1-2, with D maybe TRBD1 (5 bases). Trimming left V 6 bases short and J 0 bases short, with 14 bases between. The germline V gene encodes CDR1 LNHDA and CDR2 SQIVND (reference sequence). This CDR3 is built from 15 residues. CDR3 sequence reads: CASRTQPGTNYGYTF. The DNA of the CDR3 is TGTGCCAGTAGAACCCAACCAGGGACTAACTATGGCTACACCTTC.

Concerning this clonotype itself: A much more abundant neighbour one base away suggests this may be a read error. The missing conserved phenylalanine or tryptophan at the end of this CDR3 makes a read error likely. The chain employs TRBV6-6 and TRBJ2-1; no reliable D call. Germline CDR1 and CDR2: MNHNY and SVGAGI (reference sequence). Trimming shortened V by 10 bases and J by 0 bases, and 13 bases separated the two germline ends. The CDR3 has 14 amino acids. CDR3 sequence reads: CATGEASSYNEQFL. CDR3 DNA sequence: TGTGCCACCGGCGAGGCCAGCTCCTACAATGAGCAGTTCCTC.

This clonotype showed up many times. The chain carries TRBV6-2 or TRBV6-3 and TRBJ1-4; D is undetermined. Germline CDR1 is MNHEY and CDR2 is SVGEGT. The CDR3 is made up of 15 amino acids. Trimming removed 2 bases at V and 5 bases at J, with 12 bases between. The CDR3 coding sequence is TGTGCCAGCAGTTACGGTGGAGTGGAGAATGAAAAACTGTTTTTT. Translated, it gives CASSYGGVENEKLFF.

In this sample, this clonotype turned up many times. V and J are TRBV4-1 and TRBJ1-5; D not resolved. CDR1 and CDR2 from the germline V gene are MGHRA and YSYEKL. The ends were cut back, 1 base at V and 6 bases at J, with 13 bases in the middle. The CDR3 loop spans 15 amino acids. CDR3 sequence: CASSQGADAGQPQHF. In DNA, the CDR3 is TGCGCCAGCAGCCAAGGGGCGGACGCCGGTCAGCCCCAGCATTTT.

Comments on this clonotype: A single base separates this from a much larger clone, so it may be a read error. The CDR3 does not end in the conserved phenylalanine or tryptophan, so this is likely a read error. This sequence joins TRBV19 and TRBJ1-2; a weak D match, TRBD1 (5 bases). Trimming removed 6 bases from V and 4 bases from J, with 9 bases in between. The CDR3 sequence is 12 residues long. From germline, CDR1 is LNHDA and CDR2 SQIVND (reference sequence). The CDR3 sequence: CASRTAIYGYTL. The CDR3 region has the DNA TGTGCCAGTAGGACAGCTATCTATGGCTACACCCTC.

Note on this clonotype: With a much larger clone just one base away, this may be a read error. V usage is TRBV7-8 and J usage is TRBJ1-1; no reliable D call. The CDR3 runs to 13 residues. Germline V gene sequence: CDR1 SGHVS, CDR2 FQNEAQ. The CDR3: CASSLLFSNEDFF. CDR3 DNA sequence: TGTGCCAGCAGCTTATTGTTTTCCAATGAAGATTTCTTT.

This clonotype has just a few counts. A much larger clone lies a single base off, so this may be a read error. The CDR3 loop reads CASREGGDEQYF. For the CDR3, the DNA is TGTGCCAGCAGGGAGGGAGGAGACGAGCAGTACTTC. The V call is TRBV7-8, the J call TRBJ2-7, with D perhaps TRBD2 (6 bases). The CDR3 is 12 amino acids. The germline V gene encodes CDR1 SGHVS and CDR2 FQNEAQ. V dropped 6 bases and J dropped 5 bases, with 11 bases sitting between them.

As to this clonotype: One base away lies a much larger clone, so this may be a sequencing read error. The chain carries TRBV5-1 and TRBJ1-1; tentative D call: TRBD1 (5 bases). V shed 5 bases and J shed 5 bases, with 7 bases lying between them. Germline V gives CDR1 SGHRS, CDR2 YFSETQ. This CDR3 has 11 amino acids. For the CDR3, the DNA is TGCGCCAGCAGGGAGGGGACTGAAGCTTTCTTT. Protein product: CASREGTEAFF. The full variable domain, completed using reference TRBV5-1 and TRBJ1-1, is KAGVTQTPRYLIKTRGQQVTLSCSPISGHRSVSWYQQTPGQGLQFLFEYFSETQRNKGNFPGRFSGRQFSNSRSEMNVSTLELGDSALYLCASREGTEAFFGQGTRLTVV.

About this clonotype itself: This may stem from a read error, because a much larger clone lies one nucleotide away. This chain connects TRBV30 to TRBJ2-3; TRBD2 aligns across 10 bases. The CDR3 is 13 residues long. CDR1 and CDR2 (germline): GTSNPN, SVGIG (reference sequence). CDR3 sequence: CARSVLAGHTQYF. CDR3 bases: TGTGCCCGGAGTGTACTAGCGGGGCATACGCAGTATTTT.